The rows below give T cell receptor beta chains drawn from one sample of a study of blood T cell repertoires in COVID-19. Profiling relied on immunoSEQ multiplex PCR, and the TCRdb table lists in-frame clones only, not all of them. The repertoire has fewer than 350,000 clones, 70% to 90% of them found once; the top ten carry about 1.9%. The sample taken for sequencing was peripheral blood. These receptors came from a woman younger than 45 who had recovered from COVID-19. Each CDR3 is given with its conserved first and last residue. The D gene is left open where the match is weak. Clone size appears in some rows only: once, few, many, or a class for an expanded clone.

D	size	V	J	CDR3	DNA
-	-	TRBV4-1	TRBJ2-3	CASSQLRAKGGIGTQYF	TGCGCCAGCAGCCAACTTAGGGCTAAAGGAGGGATAGGTACGCAGTATTTT
-	once	TRBV24-1	TRBJ2-2	CATSDLEGSGELFF	TGTGCCACCAGTGATTTGGAGGGAAGCGGGGAGCTGTTTTTT
-	-	TRBV11-2	TRBJ1-3	CASSLPGGIGNTIYF	TGTGCCAGCAGCTTACCCGGGGGGATAGGAAACACCATATATTTT
TRBD1	-	TRBV6-5	TRBJ1-5	CASSYDRASGEQPQHF	TGTGCCAGCAGTTACGACAGGGCCTCCGGGGAGCAGCCCCAGCATTTT
-	-	TRBV9	TRBJ1-6	CASSPRDTFLSPLHF	TGTGCCAGCAGCCCCCGGGACACCTTTTTGTCACCCCTCCACTTT
-	-	TRBV19	TRBJ2-5	CASSIGTDQETQYF	TGTGCCAGTAGTATAGGGACAGATCAAGAGACCCAGTACTTC
TRBD2	-	TRBV27	TRBJ2-5	CASSPLGLAGQETQYF	TGTGCCAGCAGTCCCCTCGGACTAGCGGGCCAAGAGACCCAGTACTTC
TRBD2	-	TRBV5-1	TRBJ2-2	CASRSERGASGELFF	TGCGCCAGCCGATCTGAGCGGGGGGCCTCTGGGGAGCTGTTTTTT
TRBD1	-	TRBV2	TRBJ1-4	CASSLDRGSEKLFF	TGTGCCAGCAGTTTGGACAGGGGGAGTGAAAAACTGTTTTTT
-	-	TRBV11-2	TRBJ2-5	CASSLDLWQREAQYF	TGTGCCAGCAGCTTAGATCTCTGGCAGAGAGAGGCCCAGTACTTC
-	-	TRBV6-2/TRBV6-3	TRBJ2-4	CASSYPPLFDRDIQYF	TGTGCCAGCAGTTACCCCCCCTTGTTCGACAGAGACATTCAGTACTTC
TRBD1	-	TRBV28	TRBJ2-7	CASSPRTGTGVGEQYF	TGTGCCAGCAGCCCTAGAACCGGGACAGGGGTGGGGGAGCAGTACTTC
TRBD1	-	TRBV5-1	TRBJ1-2	CASSITGETNYGYTF	TGCGCCAGCAGCATTACAGGGGAGACTAACTATGGCTACACCTTC
-	-	TRBV6-1	TRBJ1-2	CASSEALRAGYTF	TGTGCCAGCAGTGAAGCGCTCAGGGCTGGCTACACCTTC
TRBD1	-	TRBV27	TRBJ1-2	CASSELDRVGYGYTF	TGTGCCAGCAGTGAACTAGACAGGGTAGGATATGGCTACACCTTC
-	-	TRBV7-2	TRBJ1-2	CASSLAVGGYGYTF	TGTGCCAGCAGCTTAGCGGTGGGAGGCTATGGCTACACCTTC